The rows below give T cell receptor beta chains drawn from one sample of a study of cytomegalovirus exposure and HLA in healthy donors. Produced via immunoSEQ multiplex PCR; TCRdb's table is partial and in-frame only. The data contain approximately 110,000 clones, approximately 15% of them singletons. Sample: PBMCs. These receptors were obtained from a woman aged 18-29 years in good health and CMV-seronegative. Both conserved end residues are part of each CDR3. The D gene is left open where the match is weak. Not all rows give a size; the values are once, few, many and, for expanded clones, a class.

j_gene: TRBJ2-3
abundance: .
d_gene: TRBD2
v_gene: TRBV10-3
CDR3nt: TGTGCCATCAGTGGGGAGGGGTACACAGATACGCAGTATTTT
CDR3aa: CAISGEGYTDTQYF

j_gene: TRBJ1-2
abundance: few
d_gene: .
v_gene: TRBV19
CDR3nt: TGTGCCAGTTCAGGGTCCGGCTATGGCTACACCTTC
CDR3aa: CASSGSGYGYTF

j_gene: TRBJ1-5
abundance: .
d_gene: .
v_gene: TRBV28
CDR3nt: TGTGCCAGCAGGTTAGGCGGGCTCTCTAGCAATCAGCCCCAGCATTTT
CDR3aa: CASRLGGLSSNQPQHF

j_gene: TRBJ2-3
abundance: .
d_gene: .
v_gene: TRBV6-1
CDR3nt: TGTGCCAGCAGTGAAGGCCCCTTACTAGGTGCGCAGTATTTT
CDR3aa: CASSEGPLLGAQYF

j_gene: TRBJ1-1
abundance: few
d_gene: .
v_gene: TRBV14
CDR3nt: TGTGCCAGCAGCCAAGATCCAGGGTTCACTGAAGCTTTCTTT
CDR3aa: CASSQDPGFTEAFF

j_gene: TRBJ2-5
abundance: few
d_gene: TRBD2
v_gene: TRBV7-2
CDR3nt: TGTGCCAGCAGCCACGACGGGACTAGCGGGGGCCGGAAGTACTTC
CDR3aa: CASSHDGTSGGRKYF

j_gene: TRBJ2-4
abundance: few
d_gene: TRBD2
v_gene: TRBV18
CDR3nt: TGTGCCAGCTCGGACCTGGGGACTAGCGGGGGTGTGAGCATTCAGTACTTC
CDR3aa: CASSDLGTSGGVSIQYF

j_gene: TRBJ2-3
abundance: .
d_gene: TRBD2
v_gene: TRBV4-2
CDR3nt: TGTGCCAGCAGCCACTCGAGGACTAGCGGGAGTGGAGATACGCAGTATTTT
CDR3aa: CASSHSRTSGSGDTQYF

j_gene: TRBJ2-7
abundance: few
d_gene: .
v_gene: TRBV2
CDR3nt: TGTGCCAGCAATCGGGCGGGGAACTACGAGCAGTACTTC
CDR3aa: CASNRAGNYEQYF

j_gene: TRBJ1-1
abundance: .
d_gene: TRBD1
v_gene: TRBV9
CDR3nt: TGTGCCAGCAGCGTAGGGGGTCAGGGGGACACTGAAGCTTTCTTT
CDR3aa: CASSVGGQGDTEAFF

j_gene: TRBJ2-1
abundance: few
d_gene: TRBD2
v_gene: TRBV7-6
CDR3nt: TGTGCCAGCAGCTTAGGTAGCGGGGGTCTAAATGAGCAGTTCTTC
CDR3aa: CASSLGSGGLNEQFF

j_gene: TRBJ1-1
abundance: few
d_gene: .
v_gene: TRBV4-3
CDR3nt: TGCGCCAGCAGCCAACGGGTTACGAACACTGAAGCTTTCTTT
CDR3aa: CASSQRVTNTEAFF

j_gene: TRBJ1-1
abundance: few
d_gene: .
v_gene: TRBV5-1
CDR3nt: TGCGCCAGCAGCTTGGGGGCAGGGGTCCTTAAGGCTTTCTTT
CDR3aa: CASSLGAGVLKAFF

j_gene: TRBJ1-2
abundance: few
d_gene: .
v_gene: TRBV7-5
CDR3nt: TGTGTCAGAAGCTTGCCCCAGGGGGACTACACCTTC
CDR3aa: CVRSLPQGDYTF

j_gene: TRBJ2-5
abundance: .
d_gene: TRBD2
v_gene: TRBV7-7
CDR3nt: TGTGCCAGCAGCTTAGAATGGGGAGCGGGGGATGAGACCCAGTACTTC
CDR3aa: CASSLEWGAGDETQYF

j_gene: TRBJ2-3
abundance: .
d_gene: TRBD1
v_gene: TRBV27
CDR3nt: TGTGCCAGCAGGGACAGGGATACGCAGTATTTT
CDR3aa: CASRDRDTQYF

j_gene: TRBJ2-3
abundance: few
d_gene: .
v_gene: TRBV5-6
CDR3nt: TGTGCCAGCAGCTCCCTAAGGGGGGGCAGAACAGATACGCAGTATTTT
CDR3aa: CASSSLRGGRTDTQYF

j_gene: TRBJ2-5
abundance: .
d_gene: TRBD2
v_gene: TRBV18
CDR3nt: TGTGCCAGCTCACCACAGCGGGGGGTGGAAGAGACCCAGTACTTC
CDR3aa: CASSPQRGVEETQYF

j_gene: TRBJ2-3
abundance: few
d_gene: TRBD2
v_gene: TRBV9
CDR3nt: TGTGCCAGCGGAGCGGGGGGTACAGATACGCAGTATTTT
CDR3aa: CASGAGGTDTQYF

j_gene: TRBJ2-7
abundance: few
d_gene: .
v_gene: TRBV28
CDR3nt: TGTGCCAGCAGGGGGGCTAGCAGTTACGAGCAGTACTTC
CDR3aa: CASRGASSYEQYF

j_gene: TRBJ1-5
abundance: few
d_gene: TRBD1
v_gene: TRBV5-6
CDR3nt: TGTGCCAGCAGCTTAGGGACAGGAGCGGGGCAGCCCCAGCATTTT
CDR3aa: CASSLGTGAGQPQHF

j_gene: TRBJ1-3
abundance: few
d_gene: .
v_gene: TRBV30
CDR3nt: TGTGCCTGGGGAGGTGGAAACACCATATATTTT
CDR3aa: CAWGGGNTIYF

j_gene: TRBJ2-5
abundance: few
d_gene: .
v_gene: TRBV6-5
CDR3nt: TGTGCCAGCAGTCGGGACACCGGACGGGAGACCCAGTACTTC
CDR3aa: CASSRDTGRETQYF

j_gene: TRBJ2-3
abundance: .
d_gene: TRBD2
v_gene: TRBV29-1
CDR3nt: TGCAGCGTTGAAGGCGGGAGGGGGCCAGATACGCAGTATTTT
CDR3aa: CSVEGGRGPDTQYF

j_gene: TRBJ2-3
abundance: .
d_gene: .
v_gene: TRBV29-1
CDR3nt: TGCAGCGTTGGGTTCGGGCGGGCCACAGATACGCAGTATTTT
CDR3aa: CSVGFGRATDTQYF

j_gene: TRBJ2-3
abundance: few
d_gene: .
v_gene: TRBV6-6
CDR3nt: TGTGCTGTCAGAAACACAGATACGCAGTATTTT
CDR3aa: CAVRNTDTQYF

j_gene: TRBJ2-2
abundance: .
d_gene: TRBD1
v_gene: TRBV18
CDR3nt: TGTGCCAGCTCACTCGGACAGGGGGAATCTACCGGGGAGCTGTTTTTT
CDR3aa: CASSLGQGESTGELFF

j_gene: TRBJ1-1
abundance: .
d_gene: TRBD1
v_gene: TRBV5-1
CDR3nt: TGCGCCAGCAGCCCCCGCACAGGGGAATCCGAAGCTTTCTTT
CDR3aa: CASSPRTGESEAFF

j_gene: TRBJ2-7
abundance: few
d_gene: TRBD1
v_gene: TRBV11-2
CDR3nt: TGTGCCAGCAATTCAGGGACAGTGTTCTACGAGCAGTACTTC
CDR3aa: CASNSGTVFYEQYF

j_gene: TRBJ2-7
abundance: few
d_gene: TRBD2
v_gene: TRBV2
CDR3nt: TGTGCCAGCAGTGAAAGGGGTCTAGCGGGAGGCGAGCAGTACTTC
CDR3aa: CASSERGLAGGEQYF

j_gene: TRBJ1-6
abundance: .
d_gene: .
v_gene: TRBV28
CDR3nt: TGTGCCGCACAGGGAGGGCAGTATAATTCACCCCTCCACTTT
CDR3aa: CAAQGGQYNSPLHF